Listed below are T cell receptor beta chains from one sample, sequenced in a study of T cells in Graves' hyperthyroidism and ophthalmopathy. TCRdb re-derived calls from the multiplex PCR reads in MiXCR, one entry per CDR3 protein. Of more than 550,000 distinct CDR3 sequences listed, roughly 20% are singletons. Material: blood. These receptors came from a woman between 50 and 59 years old with Graves' hyperthyroidism that later progressed to Graves' ophthalmopathy. The CDR3 runs from the conserved cysteine through the conserved F or W. The D gene is left open where the match is weak. Clone size appears in some rows only: once, few, many, or a class for an expanded clone.

d_gene | abundance | j_gene | v_gene | CDR3aa | CDR3nt
. | . | TRBJ2-5 | TRBV11-2 | CASSPGFKETQYF | TGTGCCAGCAGCCCTGGGTTTAAAGAGACCCAGTACTTC
. | . | TRBJ1-2 | TRBV19 | CASRNFGVNYGYTF | TGTGCCAGTAGGAACTTCGGAGTCAACTATGGCTACACCTTC
. | many | TRBJ1-1 | TRBV18 | CASSPPTGSNTEAFF | TGTGCCAGCTCACCACCGACAGGTTCCAACACTGAAGCTTTCTTT
. | many | TRBJ1-5 | TRBV20-1 | CSAKKGDRQPQHF | TGCAGTGCCAAGAAGGGGGATCGGCAGCCCCAGCATTTT
. | . | TRBJ2-7 | TRBV20-1 | CSARNYYEQYF | TGCAGTGCTAGGAACTATTACGAGCAGTACTTC
TRBD2 | many | TRBJ2-3 | TRBV12-3/TRBV12-4 | CASSRAGGHGTDTQYF | TGTGCCAGCAGTCGAGCGGGGGGGCATGGTACAGATACGCAGTATTTT
. | few | TRBJ1-4 | TRBV20-1 | CSASYVRVEDTNEKLFF | TGCAGTGCTAGTTATGTTAGGGTCGAGGATACTAATGAAAAACTGTTTTTT
. | . | TRBJ1-2 | TRBV7-2 | CASSLGYGGQTYGYTF | TGTGCCAGCAGCTTAGGGTACGGGGGGCAGACCTATGGCTACACCTTC
. | many | TRBJ2-1 | TRBV12-3/TRBV12-4 | CASRPQSSYNEQFF | TGTGCCAGCAGACCCCAGAGCTCCTACAATGAGCAGTTCTTC
. | many | TRBJ1-2 | TRBV30 | CAWRETGIDYGYTF | TGTGCCTGGAGAGAGACGGGCATTGACTATGGCTACACCTTC
. | few | TRBJ1-2 | TRBV15 | CATSRDTGGRDGYTF | TGTGCCACCAGCAGAGATACTGGCGGCAGGGACGGCTACACCTTC
. | . | TRBJ1-3 | TRBV12-3/TRBV12-4 | CASSFRAGVYGNTIYF | TGTGCCAGCAGTTTTCGAGCAGGGGTTTACGGAAACACCATATATTTT
. | . | TRBJ1-2 | TRBV5-6 | CASSDRGMNYGYTF | TGTGCCAGCAGCGATCGCGGGATGAACTATGGCTACACCTTC
. | many | TRBJ1-4 | TRBV7-9 | CASSPSRHTTNEKLFF | TGTGCCAGCAGCCCAAGCCGACACACAACTAATGAAAAACTGTTTTTT
. | many | TRBJ1-2 | TRBV12-3/TRBV12-4 | CASSSDGYGYTF | TGTGCCAGCAGCTCGGACGGCTATGGCTACACCTTC
. | few | TRBJ2-3 | TRBV7-3 | CASSLFGGPSTDTQYF | TGTGCCAGCAGCTTATTCGGGGGCCCTAGCACAGATACGCAGTATTTT
. | . | TRBJ2-7 | TRBV6-5 | CASSYSRAAYEQYF | TGTGCCAGCAGTTACTCGAGGGCAGCCTACGAGCAGTACTTC
. | many | TRBJ1-2 | TRBV7-6 | CASSLGTENYGYTF | TGTGCCAGCAGCTTAGGGACGGAAAACTATGGCTACACCTTC
. | few | TRBJ2-3 | TRBV20-1 | CSARVSEGTDTQYF | TGCAGTGCTAGAGTATCTGAGGGCACAGATACGCAGTATTTT